This TCR beta chain was identified in a study of T cell repertoires in cytomegalovirus infection. CDR1 is SGHVS and CDR2 is FQNEAQ in the germline V gene. The CDR3 is made up of 14 amino acids. Trimming shortened V by 5 bases and J by 5 bases, and 14 bases separated the two germline ends. Via MiXCR, TCRdb re-called the reads, giving one row per CDR3 protein. The sample includes some 100,000 distinct CDR3 sequences, roughly a quarter of them seen just once. This clonotype was picked up many times. The receptor's source is a human donor in good health (CMV status not recorded). Some clones in this sample may be carry-over from other donors' samples. The chain has TRBV7-8 and TRBJ2-3; either TRBD1 or TRBD2 may fit D (7 bases each). Sequencing was carried out using CD8+ T cells from PBMCs. CDR3 sequence (DNA): TGTGCCAGCAGCCAGGGGGGGGACCGAGATACGCAGTATTTT. Encoded protein: CASSQGGDRDTQYF.